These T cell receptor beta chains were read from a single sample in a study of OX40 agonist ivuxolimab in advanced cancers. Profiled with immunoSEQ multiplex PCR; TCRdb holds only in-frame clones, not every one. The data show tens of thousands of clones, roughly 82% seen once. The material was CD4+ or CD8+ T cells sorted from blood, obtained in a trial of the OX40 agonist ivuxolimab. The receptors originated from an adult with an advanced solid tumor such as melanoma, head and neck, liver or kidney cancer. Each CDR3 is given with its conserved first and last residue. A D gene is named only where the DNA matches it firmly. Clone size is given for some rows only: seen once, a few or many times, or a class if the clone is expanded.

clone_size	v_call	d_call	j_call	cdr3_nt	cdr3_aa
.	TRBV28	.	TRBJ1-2	TGTGCCAGCAGTTTGGGCAGCGGCAATGGCTACACCTTC	CASSLGSGNGYTF
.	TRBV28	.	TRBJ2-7	TGTGCCAGCAGTGCTAGAGACGAGCAGTACTTC	CASSARDEQYF
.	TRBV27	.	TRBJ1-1	TGTGCCAGCAGTTTAATTCAATCGGGGACTGAAGCTTTCTTT	CASSLIQSGTEAFF
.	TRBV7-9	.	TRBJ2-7	TGTGCCAGCAGCTTAGTGCCAAACTACGAGCAGTACTTC	CASSLVPNYEQYF
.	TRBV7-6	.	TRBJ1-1	TGTGCCAGCAGCTTAGAGGCCGAGCGACTGAACACTGAAGCTTTCTTT	CASSLEAERLNTEAFF
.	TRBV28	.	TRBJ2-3	TGTGCCAGCAGCTACTCTGGGGATACGCAGTATTTT	CASSYSGDTQYF
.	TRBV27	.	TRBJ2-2	TGTGCCAGCAGTTCCCATATAAGGGAGCTGTTTTTT	CASSSHIRELFF
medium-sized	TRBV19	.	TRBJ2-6	TGTGCCAGTAGTATAAGCGGATTATATGGGGCCAACGTCCTGACTTTC	CASSISGLYGANVLTF
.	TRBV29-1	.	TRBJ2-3	TGCAGCGTTGAAGACCGGGCGGGGGCCGTCACAGATACGCAGTATTTT	CSVEDRAGAVTDTQYF
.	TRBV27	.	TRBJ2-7	TGTGCCAGCAGTCCGCACCCGACCTACGAGCAGTACTTC	CASSPHPTYEQYF
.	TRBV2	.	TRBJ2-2	TGTGCCAGCACCGAGGGTTATCAGGGGACCTCGAACACCGGGGAGCTGTTTTTT	CASTEGYQGTSNTGELFF
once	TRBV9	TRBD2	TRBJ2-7	TGTGCCAGCAGCGCGGGACCGCCAGCGGGAGAGCAGTACTTC	CASSAGPPAGEQYF
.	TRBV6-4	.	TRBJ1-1	TGTGCCAGCAGTCAGGGACCGGGCGGCACTGAAGCTTTCTTT	CASSQGPGGTEAFF
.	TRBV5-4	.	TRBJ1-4	TGTGCCAGCAGCTTGGAGGGTGATTGGGGAAAACTGTTTTTT	CASSLEGDWGKLFF
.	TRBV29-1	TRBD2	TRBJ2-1	TGCAGCGTTGAGGGGGGGGAGCCCCCTAATGAGCAGTTCTTC	CSVEGGEPPNEQFF
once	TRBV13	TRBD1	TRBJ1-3	TGTGCCAGCAGCTTAGGCCGGGACAGGGGAGGAAACACCATATATTTT	CASSLGRDRGGNTIYF
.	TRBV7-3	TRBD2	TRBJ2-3	TGTGCCAGCAGCGAACTAGCGGGCAGCACAGATACGCAGTATTTT	CASSELAGSTDTQYF
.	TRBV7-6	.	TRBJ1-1	TGTGCCAGCAGCTTAGCCGGAGGGATTGAAGCTTTCTTT	CASSLAGGIEAFF
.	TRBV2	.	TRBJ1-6	TGTGCCAGCAGTGAACGGTCAGGAGAAAATTCACCCCTCCACTTT	CASSERSGENSPLHF
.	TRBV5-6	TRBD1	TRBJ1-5	TGTGCCAGCAGCTACAGAGACAGGGGGAATCAGCCCCAGCATTTT	CASSYRDRGNQPQHF
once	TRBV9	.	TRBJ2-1	TGTGCCAGCAGCGCTCCTGAGCGGTCTACCTACAATGAGCAGTTCTTC	CASSAPERSTYNEQFF
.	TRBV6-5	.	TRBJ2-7	TGTGCCAGCAGTTACCCCAGGAAGGGGACCTACGAGCAGTACTTC	CASSYPRKGTYEQYF
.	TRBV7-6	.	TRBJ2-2	TGTGCCAGCAGCTTAGCATTCCCTAGCCAGGGGTTTTTTTCCGGGGAGCTGTTTTTT	CASSLAFPSQGFFSGELFF
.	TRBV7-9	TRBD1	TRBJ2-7	TGTGCCAGCAGCGAAGGGACAGGCTTCGACGAGCAGTACTTC	CASSEGTGFDEQYF
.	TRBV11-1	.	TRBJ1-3	TGTGCCAGCAGCACACTTCAGGGACCTCTCTCCGGAAACACCATATATTTT	CASSTLQGPLSGNTIYF
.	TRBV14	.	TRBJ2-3	TGTGCCAGCAGCCAAGAGAGTCTATTCACAGATACGCAGTATTTT	CASSQESLFTDTQYF
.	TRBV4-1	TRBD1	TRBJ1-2	TGCGCCAGCAGCCAAGCTCTGGGACAGGGAAACTATGGCTACACCTTC	CASSQALGQGNYGYTF
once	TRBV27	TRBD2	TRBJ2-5	TGTGCCAGCAGTTTACTCGCTAGCGGAGAGACCCAGTACTTC	CASSLLASGETQYF
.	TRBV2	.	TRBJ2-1	TGTGCCAGCAGTGAAGCGGAGACAGCATCCTACAATGAGCAGTTCTTC	CASSEAETASYNEQFF
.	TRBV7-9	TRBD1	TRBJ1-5	TGTGCCAGCAGCTTAGAAGGGACAGGTAGCAATCAGCCCCAGCATTTT	CASSLEGTGSNQPQHF
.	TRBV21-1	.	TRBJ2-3	TGTGCCAGCAGCAAAGGCAAAGGCACAGATACGCAGTATTTT	CASSKGKGTDTQYF
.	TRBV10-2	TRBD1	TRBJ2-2	TGCGCCAGCAGTGGACAGGGGAGGACCGGGGAGCTGTTTTTT	CASSGQGRTGELFF
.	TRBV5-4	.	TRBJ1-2	TGTGCCAGCAGCTTGGGGTCAGGAACTAACTATGGCTACACCTTC	CASSLGSGTNYGYTF
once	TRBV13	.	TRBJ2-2	TGTGCCAGCATCAAAGGGGCCGGGAGCTACACCGGGGAGCTGTTTTTT	CASIKGAGSYTGELFF
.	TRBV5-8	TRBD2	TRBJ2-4	TGTGCCAGCAGCTTGAGGGTCCTAAGCGGGGACATTCAGTACTTC	CASSLRVLSGDIQYF
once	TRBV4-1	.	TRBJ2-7	TGCGCCAGCAGCCACAGGGGTAATGGCGGCTACGAGCAGTACTTC	CASSHRGNGGYEQYF
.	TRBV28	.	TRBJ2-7	TGTGCCAGCAGTTTCCTAGGCCAGGACCACGAGCAGTACTTC	CASSFLGQDHEQYF
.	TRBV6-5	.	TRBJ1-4	TGTGCCAGCAGTTATTCGGCGTCCGAAAAACTGTTTTTT	CASSYSASEKLFF
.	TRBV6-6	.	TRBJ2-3	TGTGCCAGCAGTTACTCGCGAGGTGGTCCCACAGATACGCAGTATTTT	CASSYSRGGPTDTQYF
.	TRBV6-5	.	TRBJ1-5	TGTGCCAGCAGTAACACAGGCGGGAGCAATCAGCCCCAGCATTTT	CASSNTGGSNQPQHF
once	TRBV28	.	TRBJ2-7	TGTGCCAGCAGTTCAGGACCGTCTCTCTACGAGCAGTACTTC	CASSSGPSLYEQYF
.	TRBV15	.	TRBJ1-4	TGTGCCACCTCTACTCGGATCGGCCCTGAAAAACTGTTTTTT	CATSTRIGPEKLFF
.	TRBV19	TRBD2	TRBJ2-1	TGTGCCAGTAGTACCGCTAGCGGGAGCGGGGTTGAGCAGTTCTTC	CASSTASGSGVEQFF
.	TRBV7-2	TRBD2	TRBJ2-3	TGTGCCAGCAGCTCCGGGACTAGCGGGTTTAGCACAGATACGCAGTATTTT	CASSSGTSGFSTDTQYF
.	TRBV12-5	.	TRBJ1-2	TGTGCTAGTGTCATAACGGGGGGTGCCCTCTATGGCTACACCTTC	CASVITGGALYGYTF
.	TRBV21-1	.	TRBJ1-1	TGTGCCAGCAGCAAAGTTGTGCAGGGACTTGAAGCTTTCTTT	CASSKVVQGLEAFF
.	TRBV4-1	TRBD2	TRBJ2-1	TGCGCCAGCAGCCAAGTCGGGACTAAGTCGCATGAGCAGTTCTTC	CASSQVGTKSHEQFF
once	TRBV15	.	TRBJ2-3	TGTGCCACCAGCAGAGATAGGGCCGGCCCCGAGAATACGCAGTATTTT	CATSRDRAGPENTQYF